The 15 T cell receptor beta chains listed next were all sequenced from one sample in a study of identical twins. One entry per CDR3 protein results from TCRdb running MiXCR on the 5' RACE reads. The data show fewer than 350,000 distinct CDR3 sequences, around 8.8% seen once. These data are also associated with another study on yellow fever vaccine responses in identical twins.

The sequenced material came from memory (CD45RO+) T cells sorted from blood. The receptors come from a woman in her late teens or twenties in good health.

The chain recombines TRBV20-1 with TRBJ2-3; D may be TRBD1 or TRBD2 (5 bases each). V lost 5 bases and J 7 bases, leaving 22 bases between the germline ends. Germline V gene sequence: CDR1 DFQATT, CDR2 SNEGSKA (reference sequence). The length of the CDR3 is 15 residues. In DNA, the CDR3 is TGCAGTGCTGCAAGCCCTGGGCAGGGACGAAATACGCAGTATTTT. This sequence encodes CSAASPGQGRNTQYF.

This clonotype occurred a few times. At one of its ends the junction is not consistent with the germline gene, which may arise from a read error. The chain is built from TRBV18 and TRBJ2-1, with 12 bases fitting TRBD2. The CDR3 length is 16 residues. Germline V gene lookup returns CDR1 KGHSH and CDR2 LQKENI. The DNA of the CDR3 is TGTGCCAGCTCAGCACCCGGACTAGCGGGGTTCAATGAGCAGTTCTTC. Translated: CASSAPGLAGFNEQFF.

This clonotype has a count of ten or more. This chain uses TRBV20-1 with TRBJ1-1, with TRBD1 matching over 7 bases. This CDR3 region has 13 residues. V lost 0 bases to trimming and J lost 3 bases; unmatched junction nucleotides: 1. Germline V gives CDR1 DFQATT, CDR2 SNEGSKA (reference sequence). Here the CDR3 DNA reads TGCAGTGCTAGAGATCAGGGGGACACTGAAGCTTTCTTT. Translation: CSARDQGDTEAFF.

Many counts were recorded for this clonotype. The gene calls are TRBV2 and TRBJ1-5; D is uncertain. The V and J ends lost 1 base and 2 bases respectively, with 6 bases between them. This CDR3 has 14 amino acids. The V gene's germline CDR1 is SNHLY and CDR2 FYNNEI. The CDR3 here is CASSEDFGNQPQHF. DNA of the CDR3: TGTGCCAGCAGTGAAGATTTCGGCAATCAGCCCCAGCATTTT.

This clonotype has at least ten counts. The CDR3 DNA reads as TGTGCCATCAGTAGCCGCCGGCCAGAAGATTCACCCCTCCACTTT. It yields the protein CAISSRRPEDSPLHF. The V and J genes are TRBV10-3 and TRBJ1-6, with D hard to call. The length of the CDR3 is 15 residues. The V end was cut by 5 bases, the J end by 8 bases, with 16 bases between. CDR1 is ENHRY and CDR2 is SYGVKD in the germline V gene.

This clonotype was recorded a few times. The V gene is TRBV19, the J gene TRBJ2-1, with D hard to call. V was cut by 3 bases and J by 9 bases, with 9 bases left in between. This CDR3 is built from 12 residues. Germline values: CDR1 LNHDA, CDR2 SQIVND (reference sequence). CDR3 sequence reads: CASSMRESEQFF. In DNA, the CDR3 is TGTGCCAGTAGTATGAGAGAGAGTGAGCAGTTCTTC.

This clonotype was detected a few times. The DNA for the CDR3 is TGTGCCAGCAGCCCTAGCTGGGGCGCAACAGATACGCAGTATTTT. Its translation: CASSPSWGATDTQYF. This sequence joins TRBV27 and TRBJ2-3; D assignment may be TRBD1 or TRBD2 (5 bases each). The CDR3 consists of 15 residues. CDR1 MNHEY and CDR2 SMNVEV come from the germline V gene (reference sequence). V was pared by 6 bases and J by 3 bases, with 16 bases between.

The chain couples TRBV4-1 to TRBJ1-3; the D is unclear. Trimming stripped 0 bases from V and 4 bases from J, with 13 bases between. The length of the CDR3 is 16 residues. CDR1 is MGHRA and CDR2 is YSYEKL in the germline V gene. The CDR3 loop is CASSQDQTGWGNTIYF. The CDR3 nucleotides read TGCGCCAGCAGCCAAGATCAGACCGGGTGGGGAAACACCATATATTTT.

In its sample, this clonotype was seen a few times. V is TRBV5-4 and J is TRBJ2-5; D may be TRBD1 or TRBD2 (6 bases each). CDR1 SGHNT and CDR2 YYREEE come from the germline V gene (reference sequence). V dropped 0 bases and J dropped 0 bases, with 18 bases sitting between them. The CDR3 loop spans 18 amino acids. In DNA form, the CDR3 reads TGTGCCAGCAGCTTGGGAGGGGGAAGTGGGAGGTACCAAGAGACCCAGTACTTC. Residues: CASSLGGGSGRYQETQYF.

The chain combines TRBV18 with TRBJ1-5, with D uncertain. Trimming left V 3 bases short and J 2 bases short, with 17 bases between. The CDR3 runs to 17 residues. In germline, CDR1 is KGHSH, CDR2 LQKENI. CDR3 sequence: CASSPTDYSYGNQPQHF. CDR3 DNA: TGTGCCAGCTCACCGACTGACTATAGTTATGGCAATCAGCCCCAGCATTTT.

This clonotype was seen ten or more times. The chain joins TRBV12-3 or TRBV12-4 to TRBJ2-3; D is uncertain. Trimming left V 1 base short and J 2 bases short, with 7 bases between. The CDR3 loop spans 14 amino acids. The DNA for the CDR3 is TGTGCCAGCAGTTTAGGGCGGCTCACAGATACGCAGTATTTT. This gives the protein CASSLGRLTDTQYF.

The V gene is TRBV20-1, the J gene TRBJ1-4; no reliable D call. Germline V gene lookup returns CDR1 DFQATT and CDR2 SNEGSKA (reference sequence). Trimming cost V 2 bases and J 0 bases, with 10 bases left between them. This CDR3 has 15 amino acids. DNA of the CDR3: TGCAGTGCTAGACGTACTAGGGCAACTAATGAAAAACTGTTTTTT. Its protein product is CSARRTRATNEKLFF.

The chain carries TRBV7-9 and TRBJ2-4, with D possibly matching TRBD2 (6 bases). V lost 1 base to trimming and J lost 8 bases, with 15 bases between them. CDR3 length equals 15 residues. From germline, CDR1 is SEHNR and CDR2 FQNEAQ (reference sequence). Here the CDR3 DNA reads TGTGCCAGCAGCTTAGGGTGGTATGGGGAGGACATTCAGTACTTC. It yields the protein CASSLGWYGEDIQYF.

The rearrangement joins TRBV6-1 to TRBJ2-7; TRBD2 matches at 8 bases. Per germline, CDR1 MNHNS and CDR2 SASEGT. This CDR3 spans 13 amino acids. V gave up 10 bases and J gave up 4 bases; unmatched junction bases: 9. The CDR3 DNA is TGTGCCACCAAACTAGCGGTCGAATACGAGCAGTACTTC. Protein product: CATKLAVEYEQYF.

This clonotype was detected only a few times. The chain recombines TRBV20-1 with TRBJ2-3; perhaps TRBD2 as D (5 bases). The CDR3 has 13 residues. Trimming removed 3 bases from V and 2 bases from J, with 9 bases in between. Germline loops: CDR1 DFQATT, CDR2 SNEGSKA (reference sequence). The CDR3: CSASLAVTDTQYF. In DNA, the CDR3 is TGCAGTGCTAGCCTAGCAGTCACAGATACGCAGTATTTT.